Each of the 14 T cell receptor beta chains below was sequenced from the same sample in a study of regulatory T cells in long-lasting Graves disease. Indicated time point: newly diagnosed GD, antithyroid drugs for less than 3 months. PBMCs provided the RNA from which the TCR library was made. The TCR beta library used iRepertoire HTBI primers with Arm-PCR amplification of CDR3. TCRdb fed the multiplex PCR reads into MiXCR, producing one record per CDR3 protein. Of 300,000 to 400,000 distinct CDR3 sequences listed, over 15% are singletons. This specimen consisted of peripheral blood mononuclear cells (PBMCs), obtained at new diagnosis, from a patient treated with antithyroid drugs. Source of these receptors: a female donor with Graves disease.

There are many counts of this clonotype. The chain carries TRBV7-3 and TRBJ2-1; 8 bases fit TRBD2. V gave up 2 bases and J gave up 1 base; unmatched junction bases: 4. The CDR3 length is 16 residues. Germline CDR1 and CDR2: SGHTA and FQGTGA. The chain's CDR3 is CASSLRASGSYNEQFF. CDR3 bases: TGTGCCAGCAGCTTACGAGCTAGCGGGTCCTACAATGAGCAGTTCTTC.

This clonotype was detected many times. The chain has TRBV19 and TRBJ1-1; TRBD1 matches at 11 bases. This CDR3 has 14 amino acids. V lost 6 bases and J lost 3; bases outside the gene matches: 3. CDR1 is LNHDA and CDR2 is SQIVND in the germline V gene (reference sequence). The CDR3 DNA reads TGTGCCAGTAGGGACAGGGGGCTGGACACTGAAGCTTTCTTT. Encoded protein: CASRDRGLDTEAFF.

As concerns this clonotype: Possible read error: a much larger clone is one base away. The chain has TRBV9 and TRBJ2-2; a possible D gene is TRBD2 (5 bases). The germline CDR1 and CDR2 sequences are SGDLS and YYNGEE. The CDR3 sequence is 16 residues long. CDR3 DNA sequence: TGTGCCAGCAGCTTAGACCTAGGCATGAACACCGGGGAGCGGTTTTTT. Amino acid sequence: CASSLDLGMNTGERFF.

This clonotype was seen ten or more times. The CDR3 sequence: CASNAGSYNEQFF. For the CDR3, the DNA is TGTGCCAGCAATGCGGGTTCCTACAATGAGCAGTTCTTC. This chain links TRBV2 with TRBJ2-1, with a weak D call TRBD2 (5 bases). The CDR3 spans 13 residues. CDR1 SNHLY and CDR2 FYNNEI come from the germline V gene. Trimming left V 7 bases short and J 1 base short, with 8 bases between.

This clonotype showed up many times. The V call is TRBV2, the J call TRBJ2-1; D ambiguous. V lost 7 bases to trimming and J lost 0 bases, with 10 bases between them. This CDR3 is built from 14 residues. Germline lookup yields CDR1 SNHLY and CDR2 FYNNEI. The DNA of the CDR3 is TGTGCCAGCATCTTAAGCGTCTCCTACAATGAGCAGTTCTTC. This codes for CASILSVSYNEQFF.

This clonotype was observed at least ten times. V usage is TRBV20-1 and J usage is TRBJ2-3; TRBD1 is a possible D gene (5 bases). This CDR3 has 14 residues. Germline V gene lookup returns CDR1 DFQATT and CDR2 SNEGSKA (reference sequence). V lost 1 base and J lost 3, with 11 bases in between. DNA for the CDR3: TGCAGTGCTAGAGTCGACAGCAGGACAGATACGCAGTATTTT. Its protein is CSARVDSRTDTQYF.

Many counts were recorded for this clonotype. The V call is TRBV19, the J call TRBJ2-1, with TRBD2 identical over 11 bases. The CDR3 is 15 amino acids. Germline CDR1 is LNHDA and CDR2 is SQIVND (reference sequence). V was pared by 6 bases and J by 9 bases, with 10 bases of the junction left unmatched. Here the CDR3 DNA reads TGTGCCAGTAGCAAAAATAGCGGGAGGGGCAGTGAGCAGTTCTTC. Encoded protein: CASSKNSGRGSEQFF.

Ten or more counts support this clonotype. The V gene is TRBV5-1, the J gene TRBJ1-1, with D tentatively TRBD1 (5 bases). This CDR3 has 13 amino acids. Germline V gives CDR1 SGHRS, CDR2 YFSETQ. V lost 0 bases and J 6 bases, leaving 9 bases between the germline ends. CDR3 in DNA: TGCGCCAGCAGCTTGGGGGGGAATCCTGAAGCTTTCTTT. Protein product: CASSLGGNPEAFF.

This clonotype came up many times. The V gene is TRBV4-1, the J gene TRBJ2-5; perhaps D is TRBD1 or TRBD2 (6 bases each). V lost 0 bases and J lost 5, with 13 bases in between. The CDR3 has 15 amino acids. Germline V lookup: CDR1 MGHRA, CDR2 YSYEKL. For the CDR3, the DNA is TGCGCCAGCAGCCAAGATCGTCAGGGGAGGGAGACCCAGTACTTC. Residues: CASSQDRQGRETQYF.

This clonotype has at least ten counts. Since no conserved phenylalanine or tryptophan closes the CDR3, a read error is the likely cause. This sequence joins TRBV2 and TRBJ2-7; TRBD2 is a possible D gene (6 bases). Trimming left V 8 bases short and J 0 bases short, with 14 bases between. The length of the CDR3 is 14 residues. The germline CDR1 and CDR2 sequences are SNHLY and FYNNEI. The DNA of the CDR3 is TGTGCCAGCTACCTAGCGTTATCCTCCTACGAGCAGTACCTC. Amino acids: CASYLALSSYEQYL.

About this clonotype: It is likely a read error: a sequence one base away is far more abundant. V usage is TRBV11-1 and J usage is TRBJ1-1; D ambiguous. Trimming cost V 7 bases and J 6 bases, with 18 bases left between them. Per the germline V gene, CDR1 is SGHAT and CDR2 is FQDESV (reference sequence). CDR3 length equals 14 residues. The CDR3 reads CASTPESGIPEAFF. The CDR3 DNA sequence: TGTGCCAGCACCCCGGAATCGGGGATCCCTGAAGCTTTCTTT.

This clonotype was observed at least ten times. This rearrangement joins TRBV24-1 to TRBJ1-2; a possible D gene is TRBD1 (6 bases). The germline gives CDR1 KGHDR, CDR2 SFDVKD. V dropped 1 base and J dropped 7 bases, with 9 bases sitting between them. The CDR3 spans 13 residues. The DNA for the CDR3 is TGTGCCACCAGTGATTTTGAGGGGGGTGGCTACACCTTC. This translates into CATSDFEGGGYTF.

The V gene is TRBV28, the J gene TRBJ2-1; D uncertain. The V gene's germline CDR1 is MDHEN and CDR2 SYDVKM. CDR3 size: 13 residues. V was shortened by 8 bases and J by 7 bases, with 15 bases between the two germline ends. The CDR3 reads CASFKSVMNEQFF. CDR3 DNA: TGTGCCAGCTTCAAATCGGTGATGAATGAGCAGTTCTTC. The variable domain in full, with the rest retrieved from reference TRBV28 and TRBJ2-1, is DVKVTQSSRYLVKRTGEKVFLECVQDMDHENMFWYRQDPGLGLRLIYFSYDVKMKEKGDIPEGYSVSREKKERFSLILESASTNQTSMYLCASFKSVMNEQFFGPGTRLTVL.

This clonotype was seen many times. The V call is TRBV28, the J call TRBJ2-7; D remains unclear. CDR1 and CDR2 from the germline V gene are MDHEN and SYDVKM. V was trimmed by 2 bases and J by 10 bases, leaving 9 bases between them. The CDR3 contains 11 residues. The CDR3, as DNA: TGTGCCAGCAGTTTAAAGGCGGCACAGTACTTC. As protein: CASSLKAAQYF.